This record looks at one TCR beta chain sequence and its context. Its target antigen remains unknown. The record has no base qualities; no much larger clone is one base away. CD8 naive samples were CD45RO-negative cells positively selected for CCR7, giving a CD45RA+CCR7+ population that excluded TemRA cells. Donors were healthy HIV-negative adults with no recently reported acute infections or vaccinations. Only Caucasian adults living in Nashville, Tennessee, USA were represented among the donors. Blood was collected by leukapheresis, and PBMCs were isolated by Ficoll-Histopaque density gradient centrifugation and then cryopreserved in liquid nitrogen vapor phase. Purity and quantity of every magnetically sorted T cell population were checked by analytical flow cytometry. Genomic DNA was isolated from each sorted fraction and quantified by UV absorbance on a Nanodrop 2000c. This entry comes from a study of shared clonotypes between healthy human individuals (dated by TCRdb to about 2020). Background on the whole study: A couple of women and three men aged 18 to 49 years were included in the cohort. To estimate repertoire size and how much clonotypes are shared between individuals, the study performed deep sequencing of blood TCR repertoires from a few healthy adults. Leukapheresis yielded between about 0.85 and 10 billion PBMCs per donor. Different laboratories and diverse techniques were used to prepare libraries and sequence TCR repertoires, to increase sequencing depth and limit assay-specific biases. For each donor, three plates each were used for CD4 naive and CD4 memory, two plates were used for CD8 naive, and one plate was used for CD8 memory. Paper-wide results and their limitations: Sampling was restricted to blood, and TCR repertoires in tissues likely differ from the TCR repertoires found in blood. Rarefaction of sorted-subset datasets indicated incomplete sequencing despite the large sequencing depth. When several donors were compared, the shared fraction of clonotypes was around 5.1% for naive CD4, more than 3% for naive CD8, more than 2% for memory CD4, and about 0.36% for memory CD8. The small number of donors limited the genetic and exposure-history diversity represented. Estimated clonotype richness was generally larger for naive than for memory subsets. Clonotypes shared by all four sorted-subset donors showed higher generation probabilities than non-shared clonotypes. Pairwise subsampling led to the expectation that sequencing depth would affect the degree of clonotype sharing among donors.

CDR1 is given as SQVTM and CDR2 as ANQGSEA, both from the germline V gene. From cysteine to phenylalanine, the CDR3 is 16 amino acids long. Left in the record is the CDR3 DNA by itself, 48 bases read in frame from the first base. V gives up 1 base and J gives up 7 bases, and the segment between their germline ends measures 22 bases. Using the deep immunoSEQ assay, TCR CDR3 regions were amplified from genomic DNA by multiplex PCR. For each cell subset, the extracted genomic DNA was distributed evenly across all wells of several immunoSEQ 96-well plates, and each plate served as one replicate. Each replicate PCR for sorted subsets received around 210 ng genomic DNA, equal to about 30,000 T cell genomes. Purified libraries were quantified with a Qubit 3.0 fluorometer, sized on a Bioanalyzer 2100, and re-quantified with the KAPA Library Quantification kit. Every immunoSEQ 96-well plate was sequenced on a separate single-read 150-cycle Illumina NextSeq 550 flow cell. The authors' pipeline ran thus. Because only junctional sequences without quality scores were contained in the immunoSEQ output, filtering matching that applied to full-length reads could not be performed. Sequences were annotated with PyIR, a Python wrapper for IgBLAST v1.9, and V/J genes and CDR3 were assigned using IMGT germline references. Any read was removed if the V/J assignment was weak (E-value above 1e-6), the CDR3 was missing, or the read contained stop codons, out-of-frame junctions, or ambiguous translated residues. V3J clonotypes were defined as sequences sharing the same inferred V gene, J gene, and CDR3 amino acid sequence. To compute the percentage overlap between repertoires, the number of shared unique clonotypes was divided by the size of the smaller repertoire. Repertoire richness was assessed with RTK rarefaction, the Chao1 estimator, and Recon v2.1 estimates of unobserved clonotypes. For all TCRbeta clonotypes obtained by the gDNA method from a few donors, generation probabilities were computed with OLGA. Imported from immuneACCESS, the table was reduced by TCRdb to in-frame sequences with V and J called. These copies leave out some clones; in studies compared against another copy, an unresolved V gene accounts for under half, and the cause of the remainder is not known. V and J calls and clone size are those listed in that table; D and trimming were worked out from the DNA. The sample profile shows approximately 600,000 clones; about 95% of them were found once. Together, the top ten hold 0.11% of the sample.

Sequenced sample: naive CD8+ T cells sorted from blood. This specimen's cell subset or site label, interpreted: CD45RA+CCR7+. This clonotype was obtained from a woman in her twenties or thirties in good health. The V and J genes are TRBV29-1 and TRBJ1-2, with TRBD1 as a weak D call on 6 bases. The DNA sequence follows: TGCAGCGTTGAAGCCTACTTTACTCGGGGGCGATCTGGCTACACCTTC. Translated, this gives CSVEAYFTRGRSGYTF.